The rows below give T cell receptor beta chains drawn from one sample of a study of cytomegalovirus exposure and HLA in healthy donors. Here immunoSEQ multiplex PCR was the method, and the copy in TCRdb shows in-frame clones only, minus some. Of approximately 72,000 clones in the sample, 60% to 75% were seen once. The sequencing input was PBMCs. Receptors were obtained from a man between 35 and 55 years old in good health and CMV-seropositive. CDR3s include the opening cysteine and the closing phenylalanine or tryptophan. Each record gives: J gene, V gene, clone size, D gene, CDR3 protein, CDR3 DNA. The D gene is left open where the match is weak. Not every row has a clone size; where given, it reads once, few, many or a size class.

j_gene: TRBJ1-2; v_gene: TRBV28; abundance: few; d_gene: -; CDR3aa: CASIDPGTRDGYTF; CDR3nt: TGTGCCAGCATCGACCCGGGAACGCGCGATGGCTACACCTTC
j_gene: TRBJ2-7; v_gene: TRBV27; abundance: -; d_gene: TRBD2; CDR3aa: CASSSLAGVKQYF; CDR3nt: TGTGCCAGCAGTTCGCTAGCGGGGGTGAAGCAGTACTTC
j_gene: TRBJ2-6; v_gene: TRBV5-1; abundance: -; d_gene: -; CDR3aa: CASSLVGAGANVLTF; CDR3nt: TGCGCCAGCAGCTTGGTAGGGGCTGGGGCCAACGTCCTGACTTTC
j_gene: TRBJ2-1; v_gene: TRBV19; abundance: -; d_gene: -; CDR3aa: CASSMGVENEQFF; CDR3nt: TGTGCCAGTAGTATGGGCGTGGAAAATGAGCAGTTCTTC
j_gene: TRBJ2-7; v_gene: TRBV5-1; abundance: few; d_gene: -; CDR3aa: CASSLDGRPTLYEQYF; CDR3nt: TGCGCCAGCAGCTTGGATGGCAGGCCGACCCTCTACGAGCAGTACTTC
j_gene: TRBJ2-2; v_gene: TRBV4-3; abundance: -; d_gene: -; CDR3aa: CASSQRPGVTGELFF; CDR3nt: TGCGCCAGCAGCCAAAGGCCCGGGGTCACCGGGGAGCTGTTTTTT
j_gene: TRBJ2-1; v_gene: TRBV27; abundance: medium-sized; d_gene: TRBD2; CDR3aa: CASSHTAGALYNEQFF; CDR3nt: TGTGCCAGCAGCCACACAGCGGGGGCCTTGTACAATGAGCAGTTCTTC
j_gene: TRBJ2-1; v_gene: TRBV5-4; abundance: -; d_gene: -; CDR3aa: CASSLPQPVMGPGEQFF; CDR3nt: TGTGCCAGCAGCTTGCCCCAGCCGGTTATGGGGCCGGGTGAGCAGTTCTTC
j_gene: TRBJ2-3; v_gene: TRBV7-8; abundance: few; d_gene: -; CDR3aa: CASSRGTPDTQYF; CDR3nt: TGTGCCAGCAGCCGAGGGACACCGGATACGCAGTATTTT
j_gene: TRBJ1-2; v_gene: TRBV30; abundance: -; d_gene: -; CDR3aa: CAWAHQGSYTF; CDR3nt: TGTGCCTGGGCTCATCAGGGAAGCTACACCTTC
j_gene: TRBJ1-1; v_gene: TRBV1; abundance: few; d_gene: -; CDR3aa: CTSSQEPPGHIFLAFF; CDR3nt: TGCACCAGCAGCCAAGAGCCCCCGGGACATATCTTTTTAGCTTTCTTT
j_gene: TRBJ2-5; v_gene: TRBV6-5; abundance: -; d_gene: TRBD2; CDR3aa: CASRLAGGRETQYF; CDR3nt: TGTGCCAGCAGACTAGCGGGGGGGCGGGAGACCCAGTACTTC
j_gene: TRBJ2-2; v_gene: TRBV18; abundance: -; d_gene: -; CDR3aa: CASSPDSWGTGELFF; CDR3nt: TGTGCCAGCTCACCGGACAGCTGGGGCACCGGGGAGCTGTTTTTT
j_gene: TRBJ2-5; v_gene: TRBV6-1; abundance: once; d_gene: -; CDR3aa: CASSVTRDIQETQYF; CDR3nt: TGTGCCAGCAGTGTAACCCGGGACATCCAAGAGACCCAGTACTTC
j_gene: TRBJ2-1; v_gene: TRBV7-3; abundance: -; d_gene: TRBD2; CDR3aa: CASSFGGSPYNEQFF; CDR3nt: TGTGCCAGCAGCTTCGGGGGGTCCCCCTACAATGAGCAGTTCTTC
j_gene: TRBJ2-2; v_gene: TRBV5-8; abundance: -; d_gene: TRBD1; CDR3aa: CASSPRDRGAGELFF; CDR3nt: TGTGCCAGCAGCCCCCGGGACAGGGGAGCCGGGGAGCTGTTTTTT
j_gene: TRBJ2-1; v_gene: TRBV4-2; abundance: few; d_gene: -; CDR3aa: CASSKKKEVDEQFF; CDR3nt: TGTGCCAGCAGCAAAAAAAAAGAGGTGGATGAGCAGTTCTTC
j_gene: TRBJ1-4; v_gene: TRBV28; abundance: -; d_gene: TRBD1; CDR3aa: CASSGSGGTAYEKLFF; CDR3nt: TGTGCCAGCAGTGGATCCGGCGGGACAGCCTATGAAAAACTGTTTTTT
j_gene: TRBJ2-2; v_gene: TRBV9; abundance: -; d_gene: TRBD2; CDR3aa: CASSRLAGGLNGELFF; CDR3nt: TGTGCCAGCAGCAGACTAGCGGGGGGGCTGAACGGGGAGCTGTTTTTT
j_gene: TRBJ1-1; v_gene: TRBV4-1; abundance: few; d_gene: -; CDR3aa: CASSPNRAEATEAFF; CDR3nt: TGCGCCAGCAGCCCGAACAGGGCAGAGGCGACTGAAGCTTTCTTT
j_gene: TRBJ2-5; v_gene: TRBV9; abundance: -; d_gene: TRBD2; CDR3aa: CASSVNSGGRETQYF; CDR3nt: TGTGCCAGCAGCGTGAATAGCGGGGGACGAGAGACCCAGTACTTC
j_gene: TRBJ2-5; v_gene: TRBV2; abundance: -; d_gene: -; CDR3aa: CASMSRGGETQYF; CDR3nt: TGTGCCAGCATGTCTAGGGGAGGAGAGACCCAGTACTTC
j_gene: TRBJ1-3; v_gene: TRBV11-3; abundance: -; d_gene: -; CDR3aa: CASSSGPPSSGNTIYF; CDR3nt: TGTGCCAGCAGCTCCGGTCCTCCTAGCTCTGGAAACACCATATATTTT
j_gene: TRBJ2-7; v_gene: TRBV19; abundance: -; d_gene: -; CDR3aa: CASSIGDKAYEQYF; CDR3nt: TGTGCCAGTAGTATAGGGGACAAAGCCTACGAGCAGTACTTC
j_gene: TRBJ1-2; v_gene: TRBV29-1; abundance: -; d_gene: -; CDR3aa: CSVEDRNYGYTF; CDR3nt: TGCAGCGTTGAGGACAGAAACTATGGCTACACCTTC
j_gene: TRBJ2-2; v_gene: TRBV7-2; abundance: -; d_gene: -; CDR3aa: CASSFLMTGELFF; CDR3nt: TGTGCCAGCAGCTTCCTAATGACCGGGGAGCTGTTTTTT
j_gene: TRBJ2-1; v_gene: TRBV5-1; abundance: -; d_gene: TRBD2; CDR3aa: CASSLTSGAYNEQFF; CDR3nt: TGCGCCAGCAGCTTGACTAGCGGGGCCTACAATGAGCAGTTCTTC
j_gene: TRBJ1-2; v_gene: TRBV28; abundance: -; d_gene: -; CDR3aa: CASSFVIGREVVGYGYTF; CDR3nt: TGTGCCAGCAGTTTCGTGATCGGCAGGGAGGTTGTGGGGTATGGCTACACCTTC
j_gene: TRBJ2-3; v_gene: TRBV7-2; abundance: -; d_gene: -; CDR3aa: CASSSRDGRGTDTQYF; CDR3nt: TGTGCCAGCAGCTCGCGGGACGGGCGGGGCACAGATACGCAGTATTTT
j_gene: TRBJ2-5; v_gene: TRBV7-3; abundance: -; d_gene: TRBD1; CDR3aa: CASSLTGRGETQYF; CDR3nt: TGTGCCAGCAGCTTAACGGGCAGGGGGGAGACCCAGTACTTC
j_gene: TRBJ1-4; v_gene: TRBV6-6; abundance: few; d_gene: -; CDR3aa: CASSYEGGAIKEKLFF; CDR3nt: TGTGCCAGCAGTTACGAGGGAGGGGCAATTAAGGAAAAACTGTTTTTT
j_gene: TRBJ1-1; v_gene: TRBV29-1; abundance: -; d_gene: -; CDR3aa: CSVDSGGPVTEAFF; CDR3nt: TGCAGCGTTGATTCCGGGGGGCCGGTCACTGAAGCTTTCTTT
j_gene: TRBJ1-6; v_gene: TRBV4-1; abundance: -; d_gene: -; CDR3aa: CASSLSTWAGRNSPLHF; CDR3nt: TGCGCCAGCAGCCTGTCTACCTGGGCAGGGAGGAATTCACCCCTCCACTTT
j_gene: TRBJ2-2; v_gene: TRBV27; abundance: -; d_gene: TRBD1; CDR3aa: CASSTGQGRSNTGELFF; CDR3nt: TGTGCCAGCAGTACGGGACAGGGGAGATCGAACACCGGGGAGCTGTTTTTT
j_gene: TRBJ1-1; v_gene: TRBV30; abundance: -; d_gene: TRBD1; CDR3aa: CALAAGTGVTEAFF; CDR3nt: TGTGCCTTGGCAGCGGGGACAGGGGTGACTGAAGCTTTCTTT
j_gene: TRBJ1-4; v_gene: TRBV15; abundance: -; d_gene: -; CDR3aa: CATSRETAGVGEKLFF; CDR3nt: TGTGCCACCAGCAGGGAGACCGCGGGGGTGGGAGAAAAACTGTTTTTT
j_gene: TRBJ2-2; v_gene: TRBV13; abundance: -; d_gene: TRBD2; CDR3aa: CASSPRGTRGTGELFF; CDR3nt: TGTGCCAGCAGCCCCCGCGGGACTAGAGGCACCGGGGAGCTGTTTTTT
j_gene: TRBJ1-2; v_gene: TRBV5-1; abundance: -; d_gene: -; CDR3aa: CASSFDGDYGYTF; CDR3nt: TGCGCCAGCAGCTTCGACGGGGACTATGGCTACACCTTC
j_gene: TRBJ2-2; v_gene: TRBV14; abundance: -; d_gene: -; CDR3aa: CASSQDPSGFSTGELFF; CDR3nt: TGTGCCAGCAGCCAAGATCCTTCAGGGTTCAGCACCGGGGAGCTGTTTTTT
j_gene: TRBJ2-2; v_gene: TRBV9; abundance: -; d_gene: -; CDR3aa: CASRQRTGELFF; CDR3nt: TGTGCCAGCAGGCAGCGCACCGGGGAGCTGTTTTTT
j_gene: TRBJ1-1; v_gene: TRBV6-1; abundance: few; d_gene: -; CDR3aa: CASSDRDTEAFF; CDR3nt: TGTGCCAGCAGTGACAGGGACACTGAAGCTTTCTTT
j_gene: TRBJ2-5; v_gene: TRBV2; abundance: few; d_gene: TRBD1; CDR3aa: CASRAGGTGVGAGEYF; CDR3nt: TGTGCCAGCAGGGCCGGAGGCACAGGGGTCGGGGCTGGTGAGTACTTC
j_gene: TRBJ2-3; v_gene: TRBV14; abundance: -; d_gene: -; CDR3aa: CASSQEQYTDTQYF; CDR3nt: TGTGCCAGCAGCCAAGAACAGTACACAGATACGCAGTATTTT
j_gene: TRBJ2-2; v_gene: TRBV19; abundance: few; d_gene: TRBD2; CDR3aa: CASKSSGPNTGELFF; CDR3nt: TGTGCCAGTAAGTCTAGCGGGCCGAACACCGGGGAGCTGTTTTTT
j_gene: TRBJ2-3; v_gene: TRBV29-1; abundance: -; d_gene: TRBD2; CDR3aa: CSVPTSGSSTDTQYF; CDR3nt: TGCAGCGTCCCCACTAGCGGGAGTAGCACAGATACGCAGTATTTT
j_gene: TRBJ2-3; v_gene: TRBV7-8; abundance: -; d_gene: TRBD2; CDR3aa: CASSRTPTSGGADTQYF; CDR3nt: TGTGCCAGCAGTCGGACCCCGACTAGCGGGGGTGCAGATACGCAGTATTTT
j_gene: TRBJ2-1; v_gene: TRBV5-4; abundance: -; d_gene: TRBD1; CDR3aa: CASYTTGAYNEQFF; CDR3nt: TGTGCCAGCTATACGACAGGGGCCTACAATGAGCAGTTCTTC
j_gene: TRBJ2-2; v_gene: TRBV7-8; abundance: -; d_gene: -; CDR3aa: CASSLNTGELFF; CDR3nt: TGTGCCAGCAGCCTGAACACCGGGGAGCTGTTTTTT
j_gene: TRBJ2-2; v_gene: TRBV4-3; abundance: -; d_gene: -; CDR3aa: CASSPGLGGTGELFF; CDR3nt: TGCGCCAGCAGCCCGGGACTCGGTGGTACGGGGGAGCTGTTTTTT
j_gene: TRBJ1-2; v_gene: TRBV7-8; abundance: few; d_gene: TRBD1; CDR3aa: CASSLREGAGYGYTF; CDR3nt: TGTGCCAGCAGCTTACGAGAGGGGGCCGGCTATGGCTACACCTTC
j_gene: TRBJ1-3; v_gene: TRBV28; abundance: -; d_gene: -; CDR3aa: CASSSTRGGNTIYF; CDR3nt: TGTGCCAGCAGCTCCACCCGGGGGGGAAACACCATATATTTT